This T cell receptor beta chain was sequenced for a study of shared clonotypes between healthy human individuals. Study background: Per-donor plates numbered three CD4 naive, three CD4 memory, two CD8 naive and one CD8 memory. General study results and limits: It was expected that sequencing depth would affect clonotype sharing among donors.

V lost 3 bases and J lost 7; bases outside the gene matches: 6. Germline CDR1 SGDLS, CDR2 YYNGEE. The CDR3 spans 14 residues. Concerning this clone itself: What it recognizes is unknown.

TCRdb's table, derived via immunoSEQ multiplex PCR, lists solely in-frame clones and lacks some. This table has roughly 2.4 million clones, nearly 97% appearing once. The chain carries TRBV9 and TRBJ2-1; 8 bases match TRBD1. The source is a man between 18 and 35 years old in good health. Input material: naive CD4+ T cells sorted from blood. Subset given: CD45RA+ positively selected. The CDR3 sequence: CASSARDRKNEQFF. Written as DNA, the CDR3 is TGTGCCAGCAGCGCCCGGGACAGGAAGAATGAGCAGTTCTTC.